This entry concerns a single T cell receptor beta chain. The antigen is not known. Looked up from germline, CDR1 is SGHAT and CDR2 is FQNNGV. The CDR3 is made up of 16 amino acids. J gave up 6 bases and V 3 bases, and 11 bases lay outside the gene matches. These data originate in a study of OX40 agonist ivuxolimab in advanced cancers. Some clones are missing from TCRdb's copy, which holds only in-frame ones; the method was immunoSEQ multiplex PCR. The sample contains 76,000 or so clones, 85% of which appear only once. Excluded were patients having autoimmune disease history or systemic immunosuppression. Study-level results: Clonal expansion by week 6 occurred in CD4+ and CD8+ blood T cells (at 0.1 to 3.0 mg/kg).

Sequenced material: CD4+ or CD8+ T cells sorted from blood, taken in a trial of the OX40 agonist ivuxolimab. The origin of this receptor is an adult with an advanced solid tumor such as melanoma, head and neck, liver or kidney cancer. V usage is TRBV11-2 and J usage is TRBJ1-5, with 7 bases aligning to TRBD1. In DNA form, the CDR3 reads TGTGCCAGCAGCTTGATAGGGGGCTGGACGGGTCAGCCCCAGCATTTT. Amino acid sequence: CASSLIGGWTGQPQHF.